This T cell receptor beta chain was recovered during a study of Ad26.COV2.S vaccination and SARS-CoV-2 variants. Study-level points and caveats: Possible underestimation of total T cell responses by the TCR breadth and depth analyses was noted. Post-vaccination breadth of spike-specific CD8+ and CD4+ T cell responses was reportedly substantial.

Assay used: immunoSEQ multiplex PCR; TCRdb lists only in-frame clones, some missing. The data show approximately 400,000 clones, with about 88% seen just once and 3% to 4% held by the top ten. Treatment specified: approximately 18 received Ad26.COV2.S at low or high dose, single or two shots; about 5 received placebo; per-sample allocation not given. Material that was analyzed had been drawn on day 63 after the first vaccine or placebo injection. CDR3 length: 15 amino acids. Germline loops: CDR1 MDHEN, CDR2 SYDVKM. Losses at the gene ends were 4 bases for V and 7 bases for J; bases not matched to a gene: 10. On this clone itself: Its antigen is still unknown.

The material sequenced was peripheral blood, taken in a trial of Ad26.COV2.S vaccine versus placebo. The sequence was collected from a person between 18 and 59 years old who received the Ad26.COV2.S COVID-19 vaccine or a placebo. This chain connects TRBV28 to TRBJ2-4; TRBD1 matches at 7 bases. DNA for the CDR3: TGTGCCAGCAGTTCCTCAAGACAGGGAACGAACATTCAGTACTTC. This sequence encodes CASSSSRQGTNIQYF.